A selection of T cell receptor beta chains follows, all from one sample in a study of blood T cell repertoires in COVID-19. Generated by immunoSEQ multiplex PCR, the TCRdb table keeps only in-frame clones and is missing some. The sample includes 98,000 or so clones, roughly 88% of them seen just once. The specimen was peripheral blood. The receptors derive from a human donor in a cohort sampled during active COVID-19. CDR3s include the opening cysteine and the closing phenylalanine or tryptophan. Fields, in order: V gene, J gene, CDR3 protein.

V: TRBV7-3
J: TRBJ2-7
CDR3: CASSSSGGAYEQYF

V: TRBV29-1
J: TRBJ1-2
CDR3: CSVANPGYGYTF

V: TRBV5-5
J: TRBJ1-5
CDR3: CASSLQGGGQPQHF

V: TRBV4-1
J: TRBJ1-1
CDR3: CASSQDQAGDARTEAFF

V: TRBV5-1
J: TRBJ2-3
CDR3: CASSQTAGGTDTQYF

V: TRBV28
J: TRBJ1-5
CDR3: CASRENGQLSNQPQHF

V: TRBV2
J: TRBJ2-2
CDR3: CASSEIAAEYTGELFF

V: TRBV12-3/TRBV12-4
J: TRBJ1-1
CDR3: CASSTDFDAEAFF

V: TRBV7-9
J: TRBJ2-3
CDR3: CASSLGLDPDTQYF

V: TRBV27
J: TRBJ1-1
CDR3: CASSLYRQGAIDEAFF

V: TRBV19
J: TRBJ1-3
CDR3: CASSIDRWSSGNTIYF

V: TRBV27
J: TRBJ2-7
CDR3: CASSLRSAGGPSSYEQYF

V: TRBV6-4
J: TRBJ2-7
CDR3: CASSDWTGALRRSYEQYF

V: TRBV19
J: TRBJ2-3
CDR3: CASSIDVPAYTDTQYF

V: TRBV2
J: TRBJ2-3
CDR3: CATVRDFASTDTQYF

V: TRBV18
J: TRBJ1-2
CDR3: CASSPEAGGYTF

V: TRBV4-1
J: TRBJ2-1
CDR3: CASSPLRIRAGGIHNEQFF

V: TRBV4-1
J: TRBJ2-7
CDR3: CASSRTLGPEREQYF

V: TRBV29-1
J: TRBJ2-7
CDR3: CSVVEQGQLYF

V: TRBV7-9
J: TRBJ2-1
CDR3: CASSLGSSGRDNEQFF